The clone carrying this T cell receptor (beta chain) was counted a few times. Its target is unknown. These data belong to a study of T cell repertoires in cytomegalovirus infection. In the study overall: A matching HLA type, together with CMV infection, was signaled by public TCR beta signatures. General study findings and limits: Carriers of CMV and the relevant HLA type were discriminated by public TCR beta frequency.

The CDR3 loop spans 16 amino acids. V lost 4 bases and J 4 bases, leaving 18 bases between the germline ends. Germline values: CDR1 SGHRS, CDR2 YFSETQ. Each CDR3 protein gets one entry after TCRdb re-called the reads with MiXCR. The sample shows about 830,000 distinct CDR3 sequences, approximately 30% of them seen only once. Sequencing was performed on cultured CD8+ T cells from PBMCs, taken from culture after CMV antigen stimulation. This clonotype was obtained from a human donor in good health (CMV status not recorded). Some clones in this sample may be carry-over from other donors' samples. This sequence joins TRBV5-1 and TRBJ1-3; weak D call: TRBD1 (6 bases). The CDR3 protein is CASSAGGSVRGNTIYF. In DNA form, the CDR3 reads TGCGCCAGCAGCGCCGGGGGCAGTGTAAGGGGAAACACCATATATTTT.